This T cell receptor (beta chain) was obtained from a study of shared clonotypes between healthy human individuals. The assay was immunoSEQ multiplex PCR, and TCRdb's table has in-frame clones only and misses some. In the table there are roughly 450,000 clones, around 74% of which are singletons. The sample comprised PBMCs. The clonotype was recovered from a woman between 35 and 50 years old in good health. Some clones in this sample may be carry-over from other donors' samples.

DNA of the CDR3: TGTGCCAGCAGGGGGATGGGGGATCAGCCCCAGCATTTT. Residues: CASRGMGDQPQHF. The rearrangement links TRBV2 to TRBJ1-5; weak D call: TRBD1 (5 bases). Looked up from germline, CDR1 is SNHLY and CDR2 is FYNNEI. The germline V and J ends were trimmed by 6 bases and 5 bases, with 11 bases remaining between them. The CDR3 is made up of 13 amino acids. The full variable domain, completed using reference TRBV2 and TRBJ1-5, is EPEVTQTPSHQVTQMGQEVILRCVPISNHLYFYWYRQILGQKVEFLVSFYNNEISEKSEIFDDQFSVERPDGSNFTLKIRSTKLEDSAMYFCASRGMGDQPQHFGDGTRLSIL.